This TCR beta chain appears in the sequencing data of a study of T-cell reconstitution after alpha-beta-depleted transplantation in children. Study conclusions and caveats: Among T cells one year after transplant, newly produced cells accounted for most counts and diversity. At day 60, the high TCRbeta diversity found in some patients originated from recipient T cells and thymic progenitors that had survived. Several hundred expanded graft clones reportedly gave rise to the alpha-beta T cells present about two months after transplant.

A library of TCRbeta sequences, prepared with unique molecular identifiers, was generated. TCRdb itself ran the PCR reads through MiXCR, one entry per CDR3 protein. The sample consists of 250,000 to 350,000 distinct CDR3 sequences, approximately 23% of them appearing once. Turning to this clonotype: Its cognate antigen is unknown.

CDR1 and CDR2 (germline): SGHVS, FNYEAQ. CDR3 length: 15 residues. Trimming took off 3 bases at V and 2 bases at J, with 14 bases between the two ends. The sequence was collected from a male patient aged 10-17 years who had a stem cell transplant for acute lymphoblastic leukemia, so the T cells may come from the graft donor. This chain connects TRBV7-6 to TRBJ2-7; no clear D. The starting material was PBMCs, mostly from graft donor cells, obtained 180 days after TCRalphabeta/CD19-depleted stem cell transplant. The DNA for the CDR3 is TGTGCCAGCAGCTTGGCTTCCTTGGGTCCCTACGAGCAGTACTTC. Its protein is CASSLASLGPYEQYF.